The sequence of this T cell receptor (beta chain) was determined in a study of control samples from healthy donors and cancer patients. Profiling relied on immunoSEQ multiplex PCR, and the TCRdb table lists in-frame clones only, not all of them. There are some 150,000 clones in the sample; about 94% occur only once, and about 15% lies in the top ten. V lost 4 bases and J 2 bases, leaving 15 bases between the germline ends. This CDR3 is 15 amino acids long. The germline V gene has CDR1 SGHRS and CDR2 YFSETQ. The sequence was collected from a man in his fifties or sixties with colorectal cancer. Material for sequencing was PBMCs. J is TRBJ1-1 and V is TRBV5-1; a possible D gene is TRBD1 (6 bases). The CDR3 coding sequence is TGCGCCAGCAGCCTGACAGGTCCCTTCAACACTGAAGCTTTCTTT. It codes for CASSLTGPFNTEAFF.